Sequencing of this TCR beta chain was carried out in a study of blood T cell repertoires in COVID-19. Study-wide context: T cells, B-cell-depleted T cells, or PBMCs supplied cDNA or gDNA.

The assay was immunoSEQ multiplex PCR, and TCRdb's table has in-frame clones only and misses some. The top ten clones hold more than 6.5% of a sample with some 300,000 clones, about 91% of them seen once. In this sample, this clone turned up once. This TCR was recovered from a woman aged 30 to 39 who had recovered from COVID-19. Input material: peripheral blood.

The CDR3 reads CAWIPSYSYEQYF. CDR3 nucleotide sequence: TGTGCCTGGATCCCGAGCTACTCCTACGAGCAGTACTTC. The chain has TRBV30 and TRBJ2-7, with D unresolved. The ends were cut back, 4 bases at V and 0 bases at J, with 10 bases in the middle. CDR3 size: 13 residues. CDR1 and CDR2 from the germline V gene are GTSNPN and SVGIG (reference sequence).